A single sample is the source of the 24 T cell receptor beta chains below, sequenced in a study of blood T cell repertoires in COVID-19. Assay: immunoSEQ multiplex PCR; the TCRdb copy retains only in-frame clones and omits some. The sample consists of 85,000 to 100,000 clones, roughly 80% of them appearing once. The sequenced sample was peripheral blood. These receptor sequences come from a man between 50 and 59 years old who had recovered from COVID-19.

The chain recombines TRBV28 with TRBJ2-7; D unclear. The CDR3 runs 13 residues. V lost 2 bases, J lost 2 bases, and 7 bases lay in between. Germline V gives CDR1 MDHEN, CDR2 SYDVKM. The CDR3 protein is CASSLRVPYEQYF. CDR3 nucleotides: TGTGCCAGCAGTTTACGGGTTCCCTACGAGCAGTACTTC.

DNA for the CDR3: TGTGCCAGCAGCCGGACAGGGGCCTATGCTGAGCAGTACTTC. Translation: CASSRTGAYAEQYF. This rearrangement joins TRBV14 to TRBJ2-7; 9 bases match TRBD1. The CDR3 covers 14 residues. The ends lost 4 bases at V and 7 bases at J; junction bases unmatched: 8. Germline CDR1 reads SGHDN; CDR2 reads FVKESK.

In this sample, this clone turned up a few times. The rearrangement uses TRBV2 and TRBJ2-5, with 11 positions matching TRBD2. CDR1 and CDR2 from the germline V gene are SNHLY and FYNNEI. CDR3 length: 17 residues. V lost 7 bases to trimming and J lost 5 bases; unmatched junction nucleotides: 15. CDR3 in amino acids: CASKPTSGEKKWETQYF. For the CDR3, the DNA is TGTGCCAGCAAACCGACTAGCGGGGAGAAGAAATGGGAGACCCAGTACTTC. Combining the CDR3 with reference TRBV2 and TRBJ2-5 gives the whole variable domain EPEVTQTPSHQVTQMGQEVILRCVPISNHLYFYWYRQILGQKVEFLVSFYNNEISEKSEIFDDQFSVERPDGSNFTLKIRSTKLEDSAMYFCASKPTSGEKKWETQYFGPGTRLLVL.

The rearrangement joins TRBV7-8 to TRBJ2-2; 7 positions match TRBD1. CDR1 SGHVS and CDR2 FQNEAQ come from the germline V gene. The length of the CDR3 is 15 residues. V was pared by 3 bases and J by 1 base, with 2 bases of the junction left unmatched. The CDR3 nucleotides read TGTGCCAGCAGCTTTCGGACAGGGAACACCGGGGAGCTGTTTTTT. As protein: CASSFRTGNTGELFF.

This chain uses TRBV6-5 with TRBJ1-2; 12 nucleotides agree with TRBD1. The CDR3 extends over 13 amino acids. Germline V lookup: CDR1 MNHEY, CDR2 SVGAGI. The ends lost 6 bases at V and 8 bases at J; junction bases unmatched: 4. This CDR3 reads CASRSGTGGGYTF. CDR3 coding DNA: TGTGCCAGCAGGTCCGGGACAGGGGGCGGCTACACCTTC.

The chain has TRBV6-5 and TRBJ1-2, with 7 bases aligning to TRBD1. V shed 4 bases and J 7 bases; nucleotides not matched to a gene: 12. In germline, CDR1 is MNHEY, CDR2 SVGAGI. CDR3 length equals 15 residues. CDR3 nucleotides: TGTGCCAGCAGTTTCGCGGAACAGGGGATAAGTGGCTACACCTTC. This translates into CASSFAEQGISGYTF.

The chain combines TRBV7-3 with TRBJ2-3; 12 bases match TRBD2. Losses at the gene ends were 2 bases for V and 1 base for J; bases not matched to a gene: 4. CDR1 SGHTA and CDR2 FQGTGA come from the germline V gene. This CDR3 region has 17 residues. The CDR3 is CASSLQLAGGRTDTQYF. The DNA for the CDR3 is TGTGCCAGCAGCTTACAACTAGCGGGGGGACGCACAGATACGCAGTATTTT.

This clone appeared a few times. The DNA for the CDR3 is TGTGCCACCAGTGATCCGGGGGGACAGGGTGTCGATGAGCAGTTCTTC. Amino acids: CATSDPGGQGVDEQFF. The rearrangement uses TRBV24-1 and TRBJ2-1, with TRBD1 matching 9 bases. After removal of 3 bases from V and 8 bases from J, the junction contained 10 bases not matched to a gene. The CDR3 length is 16 residues. Germline V gives CDR1 KGHDR, CDR2 SFDVKD.

In this sample, this clone turned up a few times. This chain links TRBV5-1 with TRBJ2-5; 13 bases line up with TRBD2. CDR3 length equals 15 residues. The V segment lost 0 bases and the J segment 4 bases; nucleotides outside the gene matches: 0. Germline V CDR1 and CDR2: SGHRS, YFSETQ. The CDR3 sequence is CASSLGLAGGETQYF. CDR3 nucleotides: TGCGCCAGCAGCTTGGGACTAGCGGGGGGAGAGACCCAGTACTTC. Full variable domain (remainder filled in from reference TRBV5-1 and TRBJ2-5): KAGVTQTPRYLIKTRGQQVTLSCSPISGHRSVSWYQQTPGQGLQFLFEYFSETQRNKGNFPGRFSGRQFSNSRSEMNVSTLELGDSALYLCASSLGLAGGETQYFGPGTRLLVL.

The gene calls are TRBV28 and TRBJ1-5; D ambiguous. V was shortened by 5 bases and J by 0 bases, with 8 bases between the two germline ends. Germline V gene sequence: CDR1 MDHEN, CDR2 SYDVKM. The CDR3 consists of 14 residues. This CDR3 is CASSAGHSNQPQHF. The CDR3 DNA follows: TGTGCCAGCAGTGCGGGCCATAGCAATCAGCCCCAGCATTTT.

V gene TRBV6-1 combines with J gene TRBJ2-3; TRBD2 matches 7 bases. V shed 2 bases and J 0 bases; nucleotides not matched to a gene: 8. The germline CDR1 and CDR2 sequences are MNHNS and SASEGT. This CDR3 contains 17 residues. CDR3 sequence reads: CASSEQEWGGSTDTQYF. Written as DNA, the CDR3 is TGTGCCAGCAGTGAACAAGAATGGGGGGGTAGCACAGATACGCAGTATTTT.

The rearrangement joins TRBV9 to TRBJ1-1, with TRBD1 matching over 7 bases. CDR3 length: 13 residues. V lost 4 bases to trimming and J lost 5 bases; unmatched junction nucleotides: 5. Germline V lookup: CDR1 SGDLS, CDR2 YYNGEE. The CDR3 reads CASSLTGYTEAFF. For the CDR3, the DNA is TGTGCCAGCAGCCTGACAGGGTATACTGAAGCTTTCTTT. Full variable domain (missing parts from reference TRBV9 and TRBJ1-1): DSGVTQTPKHLITATGQRVTLRCSPRSGDLSVYWYQQSLDQGLQFLIQYYNGEERAKGNILERFSAQQFPDLHSELNLSSLELGDSALYFCASSLTGYTEAFFGQGTRLTVV.

The chain has TRBV11-1 and TRBJ2-7; 8 nucleotides align to TRBD2. Germline V gene sequence: CDR1 SGHAT, CDR2 FQDESV (reference sequence). This CDR3 has 12 amino acids. V was pared by 5 bases and J by 7 bases, with 4 bases of the junction left unmatched. The CDR3 sequence: CASSHPSGEQYF. The DNA for the CDR3 is TGTGCCAGCAGCCATCCTAGCGGGGAGCAGTACTTC. The full variable domain, rest sourced from reference TRBV11-1 and TRBJ2-7, is EAEVAQSPRYKITEKSQAVAFWCDPISGHATLYWYRQILGQGPELLVQFQDESVVDDSQLPKDRFSAERLKGVDSTLKIQPAELGDSAMYLCASSHPSGEQYFGPGTRLTVT.

The rearrangement joins TRBV19 to TRBJ1-2; no reliable D call. The CDR3 runs to 14 residues. The V gene's germline CDR1 is LNHDA and CDR2 SQIVND (reference sequence). Deletions cut 1 base from V and 4 bases from J, with 10 bases between. CDR3 DNA: TGTGCCAGTAGTATAGGAACGGAGATCTATGGCTACACCTTC. Encoded protein: CASSIGTEIYGYTF.

This chain links TRBV9 with TRBJ2-5; 8 bases line up with TRBD2. The germline gives CDR1 SGDLS, CDR2 YYNGEE. J was trimmed by 4 bases and V by 1 base; bases with no gene match: 3. CDR3 length: 14 residues. The CDR3 DNA sequence: TGTGCCAGCAGCGTACTAGCGGGCGGAGAGACCCAGTACTTC. The encoded protein is CASSVLAGGETQYF.

The V and J genes are TRBV5-4 and TRBJ1-3; 7 bases agree with TRBD1. Unmatched junction bases numbered 7, after V lost 2 bases and J lost 5 bases. The CDR3 sequence is 15 residues long. Germline loops: CDR1 SGHNT, CDR2 YYREEE (reference sequence). The CDR3 here is CASSFKGAPRNTIYF. CDR3 nucleotides: TGTGCCAGCAGCTTTAAGGGGGCGCCAAGAAACACCATATATTTT.

This chain joins TRBV2 and TRBJ2-7, with 7 positions matching TRBD1. The ends lost 6 bases at V and 3 bases at J; junction bases unmatched: 8. CDR1 is SNHLY, CDR2 FYNNEI, per germline. The CDR3 loop spans 14 amino acids. This CDR3 reads CASRVYRGYYEQYF. The DNA for the CDR3 is TGTGCCAGCAGGGTCTACAGGGGATACTACGAGCAGTACTTC.

This clone was observed a single time. This chain joins TRBV6-5 and TRBJ1-6; 9 bases agree with TRBD1. Trimming took 6 bases from V and 9 from J; bases not matched to a gene: 9. This CDR3 has 15 residues. CDR1 is MNHEY and CDR2 is SVGAGI in the germline V gene. DNA for the CDR3: TGTGCCAGCAGCCGGGACAGGGATACCACTTCACCCCTCCACTTT. This gives the protein CASSRDRDTTSPLHF.

This rearrangement joins TRBV10-3 to TRBJ2-1, with 10 positions matching TRBD1. V shed 4 bases, J shed 7 bases, and the junction held 4 bases outside the gene matches. The CDR3 runs to 14 residues. CDR1 and CDR2 from the germline V gene are ENHRY and SYGVKD. CDR3 loop: CAISGGTGVNEQFF. In DNA form, the CDR3 reads TGTGCCATCAGTGGGGGGACAGGGGTAAATGAGCAGTTCTTC.

The chain recombines TRBV6-2 or TRBV6-3 with TRBJ1-5, with a tentative D call TRBD1 (6 bases). There are 16 residues in the CDR3. Deletions cut 5 bases from V and 1 base from J, with 15 bases between. Per the germline V gene, CDR1 is MNHEY and CDR2 is SVGEGT. CDR3 protein: CASSPRGGFSNQPQHF. DNA for the CDR3: TGTGCCAGCAGTCCCAGGGGTGGGTTCAGCAATCAGCCCCAGCATTTT.

The chain recombines TRBV2 with TRBJ1-1, with D possibly being TRBD1 (5 bases). The CDR3 extends over 15 amino acids. Trimming took 6 bases from V and 1 from J, leaving 15 bases between them. CDR1 and CDR2 (germline): SNHLY, FYNNEI. CDR3 nucleotide sequence: TGTGCCAGCAGGGAATTTAGGACACCGAACACTGAAGCTTTCTTT. As protein: CASREFRTPNTEAFF. The entire variable domain, with the rest obtained from reference TRBV2 and TRBJ1-1, is as follows: EPEVTQTPSHQVTQMGQEVILRCVPISNHLYFYWYRQILGQKVEFLVSFYNNEISEKSEIFDDQFSVERPDGSNFTLKIRSTKLEDSAMYFCASREFRTPNTEAFFGQGTRLTVV.

The rearrangement joins TRBV13 to TRBJ1-1, with TRBD1 identical over 10 bases. CDR1 PRHDT and CDR2 FYEKMQ come from the germline V gene (reference sequence). The V and J ends lost 3 bases and 2 bases, in that order; junction bases with no gene match: 12. The CDR3 is 18 residues long. CDR3 in amino acids: CASSFRQGARAENTEAFF. CDR3 coding DNA: TGTGCCAGCAGCTTTCGACAGGGGGCGAGAGCTGAAAACACTGAAGCTTTCTTT.

V is TRBV3-1 (or the pseudogene TRBV3-2) and J is TRBJ2-7, with D perhaps matching TRBD1 (5 bases). The V end lost 3 bases, the J end lost 1 base, and 10 bases lay between the germline ends. The CDR3 sequence is 14 residues long. Per germline, CDR1 LGHDT and CDR2 YNNKEL (reference sequence). DNA of the CDR3: TGTGCCAGCAGCCACGGACACGGGTCCTACGAGCAGTACTTC. Residues: CASSHGHGSYEQYF.

V and J are TRBV11-2 and TRBJ2-7, with a possible D match to TRBD1 (6 bases). This CDR3 has 14 amino acids. CDR1 is SGHAT and CDR2 is FQNNGV in the germline V gene. The V gene lost 1 base and the J gene lost 3 bases, with 10 bases spanning the gap. The CDR3 DNA reads as TGTGCCAGCAGCTTAGGGGGGCAAGGCTACGAGCAGTACTTC. Protein: CASSLGGQGYEQYF.